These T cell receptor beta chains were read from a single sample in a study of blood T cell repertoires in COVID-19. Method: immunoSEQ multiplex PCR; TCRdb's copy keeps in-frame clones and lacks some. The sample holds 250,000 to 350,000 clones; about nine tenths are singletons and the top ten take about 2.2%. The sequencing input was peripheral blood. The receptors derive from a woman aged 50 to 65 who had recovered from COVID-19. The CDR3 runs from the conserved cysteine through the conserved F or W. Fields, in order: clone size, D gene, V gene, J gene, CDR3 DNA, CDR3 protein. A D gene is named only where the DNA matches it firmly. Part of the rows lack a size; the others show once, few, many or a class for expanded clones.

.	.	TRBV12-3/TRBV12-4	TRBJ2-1	TGTGCCAGCACTACCCGATTGAACAATGAGCAGTTCTTC	CASTTRLNNEQFF
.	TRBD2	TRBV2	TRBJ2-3	TGTGCCAGCAGTCAGACTAGCGGGAGGGGAGATACGCAGTATTTT	CASSQTSGRGDTQYF
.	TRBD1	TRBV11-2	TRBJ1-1	TGTGCCAGCAGTTTACAGGGGTCTTGGGCTGAAGCTTTCTTT	CASSLQGSWAEAFF
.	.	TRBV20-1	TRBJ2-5	TGCAGTGCTAGAGACAGAGAGACCCAGTACTTC	CSARDRETQYF
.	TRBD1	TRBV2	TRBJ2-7	TGTGCCAGCAGTCGGGACAGGGGGCACGAGCAGTACTTC	CASSRDRGHEQYF
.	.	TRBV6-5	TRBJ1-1	TGTGCCAGCAGTACTTTGACCGGGACAAGGAGAGCTTTCTTT	CASSTLTGTRRAFF
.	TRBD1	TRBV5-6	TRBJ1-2	TGTGCCAGCAGTTTAACCGGGACAGGGCTTGGCTACACCTTC	CASSLTGTGLGYTF
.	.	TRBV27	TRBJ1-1	TGTGCCAGCAGTTTATTATCCCGGGGAGGGGTTTGGACTGAAGCTTTCTTT	CASSLLSRGGVWTEAFF
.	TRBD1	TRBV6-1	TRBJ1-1	TGTGCCAGCAGTGAGACAGGGGGCGACCGAGCTTTCTTT	CASSETGGDRAFF
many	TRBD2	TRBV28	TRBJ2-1	TGTGCCAGCAGTCCACGGGGGGTTTTTGCTGAGCAGTTCTTC	CASSPRGVFAEQFF
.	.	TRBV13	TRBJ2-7	TGTGCCAGCAGCTTAGGCCGACTAGGATACGAGCAGTACTTC	CASSLGRLGYEQYF
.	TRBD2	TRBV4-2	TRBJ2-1	TGTGCCAGCAGCCAAGATAGCCACGCTAGCGGTGAGCAGTTCTTC	CASSQDSHASGEQFF
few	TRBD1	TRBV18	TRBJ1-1	TGTGCCAGCTCACCAAGGCAGGGGGTGGGTGACACTGAAGCTTTCTTT	CASSPRQGVGDTEAFF
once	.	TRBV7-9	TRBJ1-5	TGTGCCAGCAGCTTATCTGGGGGGGGGAAGCCCCAGCATTTT	CASSLSGGGKPQHF
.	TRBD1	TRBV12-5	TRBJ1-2	TGTGCTAGTGGTTTTACCGGGACAGGGGTTCGGGGCTACACCTTC	CASGFTGTGVRGYTF
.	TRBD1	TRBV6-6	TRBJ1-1	TGTGCCAGCAGAACAGGGGGCGAGGGTCCTGAAGCTTTCTTT	CASRTGGEGPEAFF
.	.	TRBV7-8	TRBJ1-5	TGTGCCAGCAGCTCGGGAGGTCAGCCCCAGCATTTT	CASSSGGQPQHF
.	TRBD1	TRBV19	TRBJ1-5	TGTGCCAGTAGTATCGGGGACAGGCTTGGCAATCAGCCCCAGCATTTT	CASSIGDRLGNQPQHF
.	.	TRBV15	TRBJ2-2	TGTGCCACCAGCAGCGTAACTGGAGCCGGGGAGCTGTTTTTT	CATSSVTGAGELFF
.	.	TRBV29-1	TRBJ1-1	TGCAGCGTGGGGGGGAAGGGGTGGAGCACTGAAGCTTTCTTT	CSVGGKGWSTEAFF
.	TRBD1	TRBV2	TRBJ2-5	TGTGCCAGCAGTCACCAACAACTACCCGGGACAGGGGTGCAAGAGACCCAGTACTTC	CASSHQQLPGTGVQETQYF
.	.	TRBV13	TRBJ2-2	TGTGCCAGTCTACTTAGCCGCCCCTTTTCCAACACCGGGGAGCTGTTTTTT	CASLLSRPFSNTGELFF
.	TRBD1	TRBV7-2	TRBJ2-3	TGTGCCAGCAGCGTGGGACAGGCACTTTACACAGATACGCAGTATTTT	CASSVGQALYTDTQYF
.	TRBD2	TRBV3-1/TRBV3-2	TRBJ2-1	TGTGCCAGCAGCCAATGGAAGACTAGCGGGGCAGAGCAGTTCTTC	CASSQWKTSGAEQFF
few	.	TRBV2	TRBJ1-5	TGTGCCAGCAAATATACCTATAGCAATCAGCCCCAGCATTTT	CASKYTYSNQPQHF
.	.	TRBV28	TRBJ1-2	TGTGCCAGCAGTGAAGGGACACAGAACTATGGCTACACCTTC	CASSEGTQNYGYTF
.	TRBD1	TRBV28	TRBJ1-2	TGTGCCAGCAATTGGCAGGGGGCGATTAACTATGGCTACACCTTC	CASNWQGAINYGYTF
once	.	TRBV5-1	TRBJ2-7	TGCGCCAGCTCCCCTGAGGGACTTTACGAGCAGTACTTC	CASSPEGLYEQYF
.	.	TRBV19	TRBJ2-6	TGTGCCAGTAGTACTCACACCCCTGGGGCCAACGTCCTGACTTTC	CASSTHTPGANVLTF
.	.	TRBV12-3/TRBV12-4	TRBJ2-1	TGTGCCAGCAGTTTCCGACGCGGGCATGAGCAGTTCTTC	CASSFRRGHEQFF
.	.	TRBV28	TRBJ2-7	TGTGCCAGCAGTTCACCTAGGCAGGTCAGGGACGAGCAGTACTTC	CASSSPRQVRDEQYF
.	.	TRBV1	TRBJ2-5	TGCACCAGCAGCCATCCCCTGACTCTATACCAAGAGACCCAGTACTTC	CTSSHPLTLYQETQYF
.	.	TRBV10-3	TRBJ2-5	TGTGCCATCAGTGAGTCGAGGGAGACCCAGTACTTC	CAISESRETQYF
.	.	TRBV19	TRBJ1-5	TGTGCCAGTAGTGTAACAGGAAAGGCCTATAGCAATCAGCCCCAGCATTTT	CASSVTGKAYSNQPQHF
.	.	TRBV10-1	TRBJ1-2	TGCGCCAGCAGTGAGTCTCCCCTGGTGAGGGGCTACACCTTC	CASSESPLVRGYTF
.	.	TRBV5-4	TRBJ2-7	TGTGCCAGCAGCTTGGCAGCGGGTACCGACGAGCAGTACTTC	CASSLAAGTDEQYF
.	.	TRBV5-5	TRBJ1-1	TGTGCCAGCACCCCGGGGAACACTGAAGCTTTCTTT	CASTPGNTEAFF
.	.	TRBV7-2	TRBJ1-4	TGTGCCAGCAGCTTTACAGGGTTCGAGAAACTGTTTTTT	CASSFTGFEKLFF
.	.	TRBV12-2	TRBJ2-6	TGTGCAAGTCGCTTTATGGGGGCTACTGGGGCCAACGTCCTGACTTTC	CASRFMGATGANVLTF
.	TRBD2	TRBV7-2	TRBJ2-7	TGTGCCAGCAGCTTATCCGGGAGGGCCTACGAGCAGTACTTC	CASSLSGRAYEQYF
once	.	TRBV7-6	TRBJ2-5	TGTGCCAGCAGCTTAGGACTATCCCAAGAGACCCAGTACTTC	CASSLGLSQETQYF
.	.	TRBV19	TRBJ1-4	TGTGCCAGTAGTAATACTCGACTTAATGAAAAACTGTTTTTT	CASSNTRLNEKLFF
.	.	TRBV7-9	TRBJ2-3	TGTGCCAGCAGCTTGTGGGGGAGGATCAGGGATACGCAGTATTTT	CASSLWGRIRDTQYF
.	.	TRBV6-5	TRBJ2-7	TGTGCCAGCAGTTCCATTCGACAGGCTCACTCCTACGAGCAGTACTTC	CASSSIRQAHSYEQYF
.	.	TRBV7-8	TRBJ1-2	TGTGCCAGCAGCTCCTACAGGACTACTAACTATGGCTACACCTTC	CASSSYRTTNYGYTF
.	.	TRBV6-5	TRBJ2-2	TGTGCCACCGGGGTTGGGGAGAACACCGGGGAGCTGTTTTTT	CATGVGENTGELFF